This T cell receptor (beta chain) stems from a study of blood T cell repertoires in COVID-19. Study context: Collection of acute and convalescent COVID-19 samples took place in the United States, Italy and Spain.

The ends lost 5 bases at V and 7 bases at J; junction bases unmatched: 12. The germline V gene has CDR1 SGHTA and CDR2 FQGTGA. This CDR3 has 18 residues. Original analysis: Amplified reference gene primers provided the basis for estimating nucleated cell counts. Profiled with immunoSEQ multiplex PCR; TCRdb holds only in-frame clones, not every one. V, J and clone size derive from that table, while D and trimming were established from the DNA sequence. The sample carries about 26,000 clones, more than 65% recorded once. What was sequenced was peripheral blood. The chain has TRBV7-3 and TRBJ2-3; 16 nucleotides line up with TRBD2. The TCR originated in a human donor in a cohort sampled during active COVID-19. This CDR3 is CASSQTGTSGGASYTQYF. As DNA, the CDR3 is TGTGCCAGCAGCCAGACCGGGACTAGCGGGGGGGCCTCATATACGCAGTATTTT.